This TCR beta chain was obtained from a study of T cells in localized non-small cell lung cancer. General study findings and limits: Exceeding tumor, uninvolved adjacent lung had the highest T cell clonality.

The CDR3 covers 16 residues. From germline, CDR1 is MNHEY and CDR2 SVGAGI. With 0 bases removed from V and 2 bases from J, the gap between germline ends came to 13 bases. Some clones are missing from TCRdb's copy, which holds only in-frame ones; the method was immunoSEQ multiplex PCR. The sample carries some 33,000 clones, roughly nine tenths recorded once. This clone was seen only once. Antigen unknown. The source was PBMCs, collected before any cancer treatment. This rearrangement joins TRBV6-5 to TRBJ2-5, with a tentative D call TRBD2 (5 bases). This clonotype was obtained from a man aged 40-75 years with stage II lung adenocarcinoma. The CDR3 region has the DNA TGTGCCAGCAGTTACTCTAGACTAACAATACAAGAGACCCAGTACTTC. This gives the protein CASSYSRLTIQETQYF.